These 5 T cell receptor beta chains share one sample of origin, sequenced in a study of control samples from healthy donors and cancer patients. Libraries were prepared by immunoSEQ multiplex PCR; TCRdb keeps only in-frame clonotypes and omits some of them. The table lists roughly 160,000 clones, around 88% of them singletons. Sequencing input: blood. These receptors all stem from a woman aged 30 to 39 in good health.

The rearrangement joins TRBV9 to TRBJ2-5; D possibly corresponds to TRBD2 (6 bases). Deletions cut 1 base from V and 4 bases from J, with 11 bases between. Germline CDR1 reads SGDLS; CDR2 reads YYNGEE. The CDR3 has 14 residues. The CDR3 sequence is CASSVQGGGETQYF. As DNA, the CDR3 is TGTGCCAGCAGCGTACAGGGAGGCGGAGAGACCCAGTACTTC.

The V gene is TRBV5-5, the J gene TRBJ1-2, with TRBD1 matching over 7 bases. V gave up 4 bases and J gave up 0 bases; unmatched junction bases: 3. CDR3 length: 14 amino acids. CDR1 is SGHKS and CDR2 is YYEKEE in the germline V gene (reference sequence). CDR3 residues: CASSPDRANYGYTF. The CDR3 DNA is TGTGCCAGCAGCCCTGACAGGGCTAACTATGGCTACACCTTC.

V and J are TRBV9 and TRBJ1-1; TRBD1 agrees at 10 bases. The CDR3 runs 15 residues. V was pared by 3 bases and J by 6 bases, with 8 bases of the junction left unmatched. Germline V gene data show CDR1 as SGDLS and CDR2 as YYNGEE. CDR3 amino acids: CASSGRQGAEAEAFF. CDR3 coding DNA: TGTGCCAGCAGCGGAAGACAGGGGGCAGAAGCTGAAGCTTTCTTT.

The CDR3 loop reads CASSFFGALEGQYV. The CDR3 region has the DNA TGTGCCAGCAGCTTTTTCGGGGCCCTTGAGGGGCAGTACGTC. The chain recombines TRBV7-2 with TRBJ2-7; D is tentatively TRBD1 or TRBD2 (5 bases each). This CDR3 is built from 14 residues. V gave up 3 bases and J gave up 9 bases, with 18 bases separating them. Germline CDR1 SGHTA, CDR2 FQGNSA.

This clone came up once. This chain connects TRBV2 to TRBJ2-3; maybe TRBD2 (5 bases). The germline V and J ends were trimmed by 10 bases and 0 bases, with 11 bases remaining between them. The germline V gene has CDR1 SNHLY and CDR2 FYNNEI. The CDR3 extends over 13 amino acids. The CDR3: CAKRTSSTDTQYF. Here the CDR3 DNA reads TGTGCCAAGCGGACCAGTAGCACAGATACGCAGTATTTT.